These 14 T cell receptor beta chains were all obtained from the same sample, sequenced in a study of OX40 agonist ivuxolimab in advanced cancers. The protocol was immunoSEQ multiplex PCR, while the TCRdb copy is restricted to in-frame clones and leaves out a portion. The sample includes roughly 60,000 clones, around 86% of them seen just once. Sequencing used CD4+ or CD8+ T cells sorted from blood, obtained in a trial of the OX40 agonist ivuxolimab. The source is an adult with an advanced solid tumor such as melanoma, head and neck, liver or kidney cancer.

This clone was seen a single time. The chain links TRBV6-1 to TRBJ2-4; D is possibly TRBD1 (5 bases). Germline loops: CDR1 MNHNS, CDR2 SASEGT. Between the trimmed V and J ends, which lost 3 bases and 2 bases, there was a span of 11 bases. The CDR3 extends over 15 amino acids. The CDR3 spells CASSDNQGTKNIQYF. DNA of the CDR3: TGTGCCAGCAGTGATAACCAGGGTACCAAAAACATTCAGTACTTC.

The CDR3 DNA follows: TGTGCCAGCAGCGTTGGGACAGGGGAGTTCAATGAGCAGTTCTTC. This gives the protein CASSVGTGEFNEQFF. This chain joins TRBV5-4 and TRBJ2-1, with 10 bases matching TRBD1. The CDR3 has 15 amino acids. Germline CDR1 is SGHNT and CDR2 is YYREEE (reference sequence). The J segment lost 6 bases and the V segment lost 4 bases, leaving 7 bases of the junction unmatched.

The genes are TRBV2 and TRBJ1-2, with 7 bases fitting TRBD1. V trimming: 8 bases; J trimming: 4 bases; junction bases outside the gene matches: 7. Germline V gene lookup returns CDR1 SNHLY and CDR2 FYNNEI. The CDR3 is 13 residues long. CDR3 DNA sequence: TGTGCCAGCGGGACAGCAATACTCTATGGCTACACCTTC. Its protein product is CASGTAILYGYTF.

The sample holds a few counts of this clone. The chain has TRBV30 and TRBJ1-1, with 7 bases lining up with TRBD1. CDR1 GTSNPN and CDR2 SVGIG come from the germline V gene (reference sequence). Losses at the gene ends were 2 bases for V and 11 bases for J; bases not matched to a gene: 5. The CDR3 length is 11 residues. The CDR3 loop reads CAWSTTGRAFF. CDR3 DNA: TGTGCCTGGAGTACGACAGGGAGGGCTTTCTTT.

CDR3 in DNA: TGTGCCAGTACGAGACCTCAGGGATCCAGAGAAGCTTTCTTT. Amino acid sequence: CASTRPQGSREAFF. The chain combines TRBV19 with TRBJ1-1; D is possibly TRBD1 (5 bases). The V gene lost 7 bases and the J gene lost 8 bases, with 20 bases spanning the gap. Germline V gene lookup returns CDR1 LNHDA and CDR2 SQIVND (reference sequence). The length of the CDR3 is 14 residues.

The chain joins TRBV5-1 to TRBJ2-2; D remains unclear. The germline CDR1 and CDR2 sequences are SGHRS and YFSETQ. The CDR3 spans 15 residues. V was shortened by 3 bases and J by 3 bases, with 12 bases between the two germline ends. For the CDR3, the DNA is TGCGCCAGCAGCTGGAAAGATACGTACACCGGGGAGCTGTTTTTT. Residues: CASSWKDTYTGELFF.

The rearrangement uses TRBV30 and TRBJ1-3; no reliable D call. Germline-derived CDR1 and CDR2 are GTSNPN and SVGIG (reference sequence). Trimming took 2 bases from V and 7 from J, leaving 18 bases between them. This CDR3 spans 15 amino acids. CDR3 nucleotides: TGTGCCTGGAGTCCCGCTGGACTTTTCGGGAACACCATATATTTT. As protein: CAWSPAGLFGNTIYF.

V gene TRBV28 combines with J gene TRBJ1-2; no definite D call. This CDR3 comprises 14 residues. V was shortened by 4 bases and J by 4 bases, with 13 bases between the two germline ends. Germline V CDR1 and CDR2: MDHEN, SYDVKM. The CDR3 DNA sequence: TGTGCCAGCAGTTACCTGACGGACGGCTATGGCTACACCTTC. Residues: CASSYLTDGYGYTF.

This clone was counted between two and nine times. The rearrangement joins TRBV7-6 to TRBJ2-7; possible D gene TRBD2, 6 bases. The germline V gene encodes CDR1 SGHVS and CDR2 FNYEAQ. V shed 5 bases and J shed 5 bases, with 10 bases lying between them. This CDR3 has 12 amino acids. CDR3 DNA sequence: TGTGCCAGCAGCCCCGGGGGTGACGAGCAGTACTTC. Translating gives CASSPGGDEQYF.

The gene calls are TRBV9 and TRBJ2-3; either TRBD1 or TRBD2 may fit D (5 bases each). V was cut by 3 bases and J by 5 bases, with 19 bases left in between. The CDR3 has 16 amino acids. The germline V gene encodes CDR1 SGDLS and CDR2 YYNGEE. CDR3 DNA sequence: TGTGCCAGCAGCGCTGGTGGTGGGCTTGGGGGAGATACGCAGTATTTT. Translated, it gives CASSAGGGLGGDTQYF.

V and J are TRBV11-3 and TRBJ1-2; no clear D gene. The CDR3 consists of 13 residues. CDR1 is SGHNT and CDR2 is YENEEA in the germline V gene. The V end was cut by 2 bases, the J end by 8 bases, with 12 bases between. For the CDR3, the DNA is TGTGCCAGCAGCTTACGGCAGACAACAGGCTACACCTTC. This translates into CASSLRQTTGYTF. The full variable domain, rest sourced from reference TRBV11-3 and TRBJ1-2, is EAGVVQSPRYKIIEKKQPVAFWCNPISGHNTLYWYLQNLGQGPELLIRYENEEAVDDSQLPKDRFSAERLKGVDSTLKIQPAELGDSAVYLCASSLRQTTGYTFGSGTRLTVV.

The gene calls are TRBV29-1 and TRBJ2-1; D unresolved. The CDR3 sequence is 11 residues long. Between the trimmed V and J ends, which lost 4 bases and 5 bases, there was a span of 6 bases. Germline-derived CDR1 and CDR2 are SQVTM and ANQGSEA. CDR3 sequence reads: CSVARDNEQFF. DNA for the CDR3: TGCAGCGTTGCTAGGGACAATGAGCAGTTCTTC.

This clone showed up just once. The CDR3: CASSVGGGTSYEQYF. In nucleotides, the CDR3 is TGTGCCAGCAGCGTAGGGGGGGGCACCTCCTACGAGCAGTACTTC. The rearrangement uses TRBV9 and TRBJ2-7; tentative D call: TRBD2 (7 bases). Between the trimmed V and J ends, which lost 0 bases and 0 bases, there was a span of 10 bases. Germline CDR1 is SGDLS and CDR2 is YYNGEE. The CDR3 runs 15 residues.

The chain employs TRBV5-8 and TRBJ1-3, with D perhaps matching TRBD1 (5 bases). CDR1 is SGHTS and CDR2 is YDEGEE in the germline V gene. This CDR3 has 15 residues. The V end lost 0 bases, the J end lost 4 bases, and 11 bases lay between the germline ends. CDR3 residues: CASSLDVGVGNTIYF. CDR3 sequence (DNA): TGTGCCAGCAGCTTGGATGTGGGGGTCGGAAACACCATATATTTT.